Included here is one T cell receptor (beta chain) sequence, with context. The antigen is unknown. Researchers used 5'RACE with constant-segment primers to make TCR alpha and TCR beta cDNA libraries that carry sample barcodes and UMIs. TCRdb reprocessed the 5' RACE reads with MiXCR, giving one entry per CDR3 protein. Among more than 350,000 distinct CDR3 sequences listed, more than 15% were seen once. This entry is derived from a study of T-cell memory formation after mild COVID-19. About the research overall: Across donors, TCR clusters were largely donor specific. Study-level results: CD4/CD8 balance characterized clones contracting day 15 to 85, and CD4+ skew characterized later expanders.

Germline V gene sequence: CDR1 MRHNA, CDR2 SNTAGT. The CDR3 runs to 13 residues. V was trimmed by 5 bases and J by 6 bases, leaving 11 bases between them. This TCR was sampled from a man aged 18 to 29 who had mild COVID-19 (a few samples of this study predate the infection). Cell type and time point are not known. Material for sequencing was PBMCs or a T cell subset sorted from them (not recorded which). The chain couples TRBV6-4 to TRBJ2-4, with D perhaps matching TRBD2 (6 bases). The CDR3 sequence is CASSLEEGNIQYF. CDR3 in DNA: TGTGCCAGCAGTCTCGAGGAGGGAAACATTCAGTACTTC.